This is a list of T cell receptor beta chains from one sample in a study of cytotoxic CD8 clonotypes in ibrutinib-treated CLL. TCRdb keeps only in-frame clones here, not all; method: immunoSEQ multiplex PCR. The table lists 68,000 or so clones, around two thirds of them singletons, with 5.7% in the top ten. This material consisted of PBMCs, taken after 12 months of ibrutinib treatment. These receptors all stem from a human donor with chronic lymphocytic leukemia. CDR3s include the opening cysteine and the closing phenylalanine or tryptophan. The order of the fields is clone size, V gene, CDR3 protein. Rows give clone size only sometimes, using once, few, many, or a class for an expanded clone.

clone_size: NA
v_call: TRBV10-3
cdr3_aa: CAISVGTATNEKLFF

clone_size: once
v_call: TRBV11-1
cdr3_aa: CASSFGTGSGTDTQYF

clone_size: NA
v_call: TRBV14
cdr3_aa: CASSQGLAGHRSQETQYF

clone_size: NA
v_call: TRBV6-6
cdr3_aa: CASSSPGDSYNEQFF

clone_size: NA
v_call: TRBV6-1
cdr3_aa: CASSVRDSYEQYF

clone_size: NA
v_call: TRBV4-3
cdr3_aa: CASSQDGPNTEAFF

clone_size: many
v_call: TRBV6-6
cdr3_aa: CASSYLTGGEDGYTF

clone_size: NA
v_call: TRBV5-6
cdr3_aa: CASSFLDSYTEAFF

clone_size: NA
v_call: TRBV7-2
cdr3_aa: CASSVGGAGYNEQFF

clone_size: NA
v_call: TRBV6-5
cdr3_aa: CASSYSKGGGNQPQHF

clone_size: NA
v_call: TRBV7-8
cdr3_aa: CASSPYLSGGVTDTQYF

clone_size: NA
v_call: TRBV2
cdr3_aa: CASSYSVSADTQYF

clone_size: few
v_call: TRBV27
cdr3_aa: CASTPGQGLAEQYF

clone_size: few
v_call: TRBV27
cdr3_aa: CASSLWAGSGYGYTF

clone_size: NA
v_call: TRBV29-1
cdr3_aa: CSVGEGGNQPQHF

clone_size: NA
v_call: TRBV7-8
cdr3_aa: CASSFGRGGRSEYF

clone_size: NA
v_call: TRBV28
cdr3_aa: CASAEGALRNTEAFF

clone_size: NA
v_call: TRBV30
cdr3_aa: CAAQGRQEGYTF

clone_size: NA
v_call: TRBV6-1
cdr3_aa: CASILWDRAPNEQFF

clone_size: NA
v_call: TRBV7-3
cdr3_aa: CASAEDSTASGTYGYTF

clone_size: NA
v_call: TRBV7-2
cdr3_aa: CASRLVGQSNQPQHF

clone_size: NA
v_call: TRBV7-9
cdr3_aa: CASSLEFGIGGYTF

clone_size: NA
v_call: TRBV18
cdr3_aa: CASSPPLRVGYTEAFF

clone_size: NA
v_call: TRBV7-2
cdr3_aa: CASSFDREFSSPLHF

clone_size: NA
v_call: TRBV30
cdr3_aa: CAWKLSGGQEQYF

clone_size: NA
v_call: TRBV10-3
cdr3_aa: CAISESGGGNTIYF

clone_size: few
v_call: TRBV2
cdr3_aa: CASSDTSGGADTQYF

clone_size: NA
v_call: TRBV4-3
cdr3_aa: CASSQEFPGPTYEQYF

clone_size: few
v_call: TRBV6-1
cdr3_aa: CASSEVLAVSGIKQYF

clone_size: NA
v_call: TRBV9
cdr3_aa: CASSVAGRDAEAFF

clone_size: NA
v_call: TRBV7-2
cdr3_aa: CASSSNRDRISGELFF

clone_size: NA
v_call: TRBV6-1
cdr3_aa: CASANSYEQYF

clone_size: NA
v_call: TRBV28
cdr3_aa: CASSLRYRSNQPQHF

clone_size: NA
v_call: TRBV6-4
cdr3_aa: CASSRTGANTEAFF

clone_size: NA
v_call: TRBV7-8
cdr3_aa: CASSLSRVTGDF

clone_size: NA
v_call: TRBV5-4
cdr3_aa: CASSNTGGPLDTQYF

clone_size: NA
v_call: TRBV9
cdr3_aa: CASSVGHRVNTEAFF

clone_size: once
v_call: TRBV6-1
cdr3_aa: CASSEVWASGGASKETQYF

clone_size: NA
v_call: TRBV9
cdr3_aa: CASSVGGGTGELFF

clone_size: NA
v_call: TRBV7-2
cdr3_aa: CASSFPTGMGNEQFF

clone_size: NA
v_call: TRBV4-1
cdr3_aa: CASSQGQGRTGELFF

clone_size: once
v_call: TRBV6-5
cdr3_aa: CASSYKSGATNEKLFF

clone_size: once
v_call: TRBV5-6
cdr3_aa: CASSLDTDTGELFF